One T cell receptor beta chain is described in this entry. The antigen is undetermined. J lost 4 bases, V lost 3 bases, and 7 bases had no gene match. The CDR3 extends over 15 amino acids. Total RNA (approximately 0.5 ug) served as template for TCR beta cDNA synthesis primed by a constant-region primer. ARM-PCR was slightly modified, and three nested multiplex PCR rounds with it gave rise to the TCR beta libraries. Running roughly 10 cycles apiece, the first two PCR rounds relied on TRBV1-TRBV30 forward primers together with a C-beta reverse primer. One entry per CDR3 protein results from TCRdb running MiXCR on the multiplex PCR reads. The data contain around 170,000 distinct CDR3 sequences, about 60% of them singletons. The data derive from a study of tumor-infiltrating lymphocytes in primary liver carcinoma. On the study more broadly: Patients underwent resection of primary liver carcinoma.

Study findings and constraints: Tumors had a top-250-clone fraction that was significantly higher than blood (p = 0.039).

Germline DNA was also extracted, while the blood RNA originated from unsorted whole blood. Before any surgery took place, four milliliters of peripheral blood were collected. The sequenced material came from peripheral blood. This clonotype originated in a man between 40 and 49 years old with primary liver carcinoma and hepatitis B virus infection. The rearrangement joins TRBV12-3 or TRBV12-4 to TRBJ2-7; 9 bases align to TRBD2. The CDR3: CASSFGGSGSYEQYF. Written as DNA, the CDR3 is TGTGCCAGCAGTTTTGGGGGTAGCGGGAGTTACGAGCAGTACTTC.